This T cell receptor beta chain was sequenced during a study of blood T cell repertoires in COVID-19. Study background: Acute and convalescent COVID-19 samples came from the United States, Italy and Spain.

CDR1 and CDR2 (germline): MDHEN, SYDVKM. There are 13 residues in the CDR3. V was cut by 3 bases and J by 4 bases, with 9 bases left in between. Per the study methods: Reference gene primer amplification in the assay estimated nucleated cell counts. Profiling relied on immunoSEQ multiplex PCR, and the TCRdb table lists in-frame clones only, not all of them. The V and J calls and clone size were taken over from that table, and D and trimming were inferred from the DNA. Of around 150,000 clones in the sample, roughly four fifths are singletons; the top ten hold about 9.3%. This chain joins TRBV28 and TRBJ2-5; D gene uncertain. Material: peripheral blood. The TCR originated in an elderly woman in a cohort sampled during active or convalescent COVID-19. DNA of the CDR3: TGTGCCAGCAGTTTTGCGGCTCTAGAGACCCAGTACTTC. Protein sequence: CASSFAALETQYF.